This T cell receptor beta chain is from a study of blood T cell repertoires in COVID-19. TCRdb keeps only in-frame clones here, not all; method: immunoSEQ multiplex PCR. This table holds over 250,000 clones, 85% to 90% found once. The CDR3 covers 15 residues. Trimming took 6 bases from V and 3 from J; bases not matched to a gene: 6. Germline CDR1 reads ENHRY; CDR2 reads SYGVKD. This rearrangement joins TRBV10-3 to TRBJ1-4; 8 bases fit TRBD1. The receptor was isolated from a woman between 55 and 75 years old who had recovered from COVID-19. Sequencing input: PBMCs or T cells enriched from blood (not recorded which). The CDR3 DNA sequence: TGTGCCATCAGGGGTGGACAGGGCCCTAATGAAAAACTGTTTTTT. As protein: CAIRGGQGPNEKLFF.